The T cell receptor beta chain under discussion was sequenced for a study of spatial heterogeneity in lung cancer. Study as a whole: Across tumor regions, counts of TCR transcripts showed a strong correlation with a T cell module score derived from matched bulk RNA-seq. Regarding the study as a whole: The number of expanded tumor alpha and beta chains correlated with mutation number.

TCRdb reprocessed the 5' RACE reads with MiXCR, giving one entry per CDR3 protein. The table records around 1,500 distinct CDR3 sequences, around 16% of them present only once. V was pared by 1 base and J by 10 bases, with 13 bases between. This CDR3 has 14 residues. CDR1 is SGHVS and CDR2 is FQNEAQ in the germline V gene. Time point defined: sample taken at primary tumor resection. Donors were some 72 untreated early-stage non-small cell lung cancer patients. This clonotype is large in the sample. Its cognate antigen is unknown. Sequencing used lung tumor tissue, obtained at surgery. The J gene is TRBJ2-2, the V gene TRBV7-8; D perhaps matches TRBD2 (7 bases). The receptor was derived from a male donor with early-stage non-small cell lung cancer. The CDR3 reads CASSLGGGREELFF. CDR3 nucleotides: TGTGCCAGCAGCTTAGGCGGGGGCCGGGAGGAGCTGTTTTTT.